The 11 T cell receptor beta chains below come from one sample, sequenced in a study of Graves' ophthalmopathy and Graves' hyperthyroidism. Amplified material comprised TCR beta CDR3 regions derived from RNA transcripts. Second-round multiplex PCR came after a first-round RT-PCR that employed HTBI primers. One entry per CDR3 protein results from TCRdb running MiXCR on the multiplex PCR reads. Here the sample spans about 480,000 distinct CDR3 sequences, 14% being singletons. Material: blood. The receptors shown here come from a woman aged 25 to 39 with Graves' ophthalmopathy.

This clonotype was counted ten times or more. The chain employs TRBV29-1 and TRBJ1-2; 11 positions match TRBD1. The germline CDR1 and CDR2 sequences are SQVTM and ANQGSEA. V shed 6 bases, J shed 3 bases, and the junction held 3 bases outside the gene matches. The CDR3 runs to 13 residues. The CDR3 region has the DNA TGCAGCGTCGGACAGGGGGCAGACTATGGCTACACCTTC. As protein: CSVGQGADYGYTF.

This clonotype was counted many times. This chain joins TRBV16 and TRBJ2-7; tentative D call: TRBD2 (6 bases). The V gene lost 4 bases and the J gene lost 6 bases, with 13 bases spanning the gap. Per germline, CDR1 KGHSY and CDR2 FQNENV. This CDR3 is 13 amino acids long. The CDR3 DNA follows: TGTGCCAGCAGCCCCGGTGGAGGGCGCGAGCAGTACTTC. Protein sequence: CASSPGGGREQYF. Together with reference TRBV16 and TRBJ2-7, the CDR3 gives the full variable domain: GEEVAQTPKHLVRGEGQKAKLYCAPIKGHSYVFWYQQVLKNEFKFLISFQNENVFDETGMPKERFSAKCLPNSPCSLEIQATKLEDSAVYFCASSPGGGREQYFGPGTRLTVT.

The V call is TRBV7-3, the J call TRBJ2-3; no clear D. V was pared by 6 bases and J by 6 bases, with 10 bases between. CDR1 is SGHTA and CDR2 is FQGTGA in the germline V gene. The length of the CDR3 is 12 residues. The CDR3 coding sequence is TGTGCCAGCAGTCCCGTAGGCGATACGCAGTATTTT. This codes for CASSPVGDTQYF. The full variable domain, with the rest looked up from reference TRBV7-3 and TRBJ2-3, is GAGVSQTPSNKVTEKGKYVELRCDPISGHTALYWYRQSLGQGPEFLIYFQGTGAADDSGLPNDRFFAVRPEGSVSTLKIQRTERGDSAVYLCASSPVGDTQYFGPGTRLTVL.

This clonotype has at least ten counts. The V and J genes are TRBV7-8 and TRBJ1-6; 9 bases map to TRBD1. The CDR3 has 15 residues. Unmatched junction bases numbered 5, after V lost 1 base and J lost 10 bases. Germline V gives CDR1 SGHVS, CDR2 FQNEAQ. The CDR3 DNA reads as TGTGCCAGCAGCTTAGTGGACAGGGGAGAGTCACCCCTCCACTTT. Its translation: CASSLVDRGESPLHF.

This clonotype was observed a single time. This clone may be a read error of a much larger clone one base away. The gene calls are TRBV11-2 and TRBJ2-2; 9 positions agree with TRBD1. V shed 5 bases and J 6 bases; nucleotides not matched to a gene: 16. Germline lookup yields CDR1 SGHAT and CDR2 FQNNGV. The CDR3 is 18 residues long. CDR3 region: CASSVMDLGQGIAGELFF. The DNA for the CDR3 is TGTGCCAGCAGCGTGATGGACTTGGGACAGGGTATCGCCGGGGAGCTGTTTTTT.

This clonotype was observed many times. V usage is TRBV28 and J usage is TRBJ1-2; D gene ambiguous. The ends were cut back, 8 bases at V and 0 bases at J, with 13 bases in the middle. CDR3 length: 14 amino acids. The germline V gene has CDR1 MDHEN and CDR2 SYDVKM. CDR3: CASDFRVANYGYTF. CDR3 sequence (DNA): TGTGCCAGCGACTTTCGGGTCGCTAACTATGGCTACACCTTC.

This clonotype came up many times. This chain uses TRBV2 with TRBJ2-7; D is possibly TRBD2 (5 bases). The V and J ends lost 7 bases and 11 bases respectively, with 12 bases between them. The CDR3 spans 10 residues. Germline V CDR1 and CDR2: SNHLY, FYNNEI. The CDR3 nucleotides read TGTGCCAGCACGCAGAGGGTGAAGTACTTC. Protein product: CASTQRVKYF.

The chain uses TRBV5-1 and TRBJ2-2, with TRBD1 as a possible D gene (6 bases). The germline V gene has CDR1 SGHRS and CDR2 YFSETQ. There are 14 residues in the CDR3. Trimming shortened V by 2 bases and J by 7 bases, and 12 bases separated the two germline ends. The CDR3 is CASSFRGTDGELFF. The CDR3 DNA follows: TGCGCCAGCAGCTTCAGGGGAACGGACGGGGAGCTGTTTTTT.

This clonotype was counted many times. The rearrangement joins TRBV4-1 to TRBJ1-2; possible D gene TRBD1, 5 bases. V was clipped by 4 bases and J by 6 bases, with 21 bases between them. There are 16 residues in the CDR3. The germline CDR1 and CDR2 sequences are MGHRA and YSYEKL. The CDR3 DNA reads TGCGCCAGCAGCCGCTCAGCCGGGACTTTAAAGGATGGCTACACCTTC. Its translation: CASSRSAGTLKDGYTF.

The V and J genes are TRBV7-2 and TRBJ2-7, with D uncertain. V lost 2 bases, J lost 6 bases, and 11 bases lay in between. This CDR3 has 13 residues. Germline CDR1 SGHTA, CDR2 FQGNSA. CDR3 bases: TGTGCCAGCAGCTTACAGTCGGTGGGCGAGCAGTACTTC. It codes for CASSLQSVGEQYF.

This clonotype has at least ten counts. The chain has TRBV6-1 and TRBJ2-7, with D perhaps matching TRBD1 or TRBD2 (5 bases each). There are 14 residues in the CDR3. V was shortened by 2 bases and J by 2 bases, with 10 bases between the two germline ends. Germline lookup yields CDR1 MNHNS and CDR2 SASEGT. In nucleotides, the CDR3 is TGTGCCAGCAGTGAAAGCCAGGGAGCCTACGAGCAGTACTTC. Its protein product is CASSESQGAYEQYF.